Each of the 9 T cell receptor beta chains below was sequenced from the same sample in a study of blood T cells in healthy people across ages. A sample-barcoded 5' primer and a J-beta primer mix were used in a second PCR of about 7 to 12 cycles. TCRdb called the 5' RACE reads again in MiXCR, with one record for every CDR3 protein. In the table there are 1.5 million to 2 million distinct CDR3 sequences, 49% of which are singletons. Input material: blood. These receptors originate from a woman between 35 and 50 years old in good health.

As for this clonotype: The CDR3 end shows no conserved phenylalanine or tryptophan, and so a read error is likely. The genes are TRBV28 and TRBJ2-3; TRBD2 might be the D (5 bases). The V end was cut by 8 bases, the J end by 1 base, with 13 bases between. There are 14 residues in the CDR3. CDR1 and CDR2 from the germline V gene are MDHEN and SYDVKM. The CDR3 DNA reads as TGTGCCAGCCTTAGTAGGAGGCGCACAGATACGCAGTATGTT. Protein product: CASLSRRRTDTQYV.

The CDR3 DNA is TGTGCCAGCAGCCTAGACAGGACGCGGGGGGAAAAACTGTTTTTT. It translates to CASSLDRTRGEKLFF. The rearrangement links TRBV6-5 to TRBJ1-4; D is perhaps TRBD1 (6 bases). The germline V gene encodes CDR1 MNHEY and CDR2 SVGAGI. With 6 bases removed from V and 8 bases from J, the gap between germline ends came to 19 bases. There are 15 residues in the CDR3.

The chain links TRBV6-5 to TRBJ1-1; a weak D match, TRBD1 (6 bases). The CDR3 runs 14 residues. Germline assignment: CDR1 MNHEY and CDR2 SVGAGI. Trimming pared 6 bases from V and 4 bases from J, leaving 15 bases between. As DNA, the CDR3 is TGTGCCAGCAGGGGGGGGGCTGTGGCCACTGAAGCTTTCTTT. Protein: CASRGGAVATEAFF.

This clonotype was seen just once. The chain links TRBV9 to TRBJ2-7; TRBD1 agrees at 7 bases. Germline CDR1 is SGDLS and CDR2 is YYNGEE. V lost 2 bases, J lost 7 bases, and 15 bases stayed unmatched. CDR3 length equals 16 residues. The CDR3 DNA sequence: TGTGCCAGCAGCGTCACGACGGGACAGCTTTTCGATGAGCAGTACTTC. This sequence encodes CASSVTTGQLFDEQYF.

CDR3 sequence (DNA): TGTGCCAGCAGTCTACAGGGGAGCCAGCAGTACTTC. Amino acids: CASSLQGSQQYF. The rearrangement links TRBV6-2 or TRBV6-3 to TRBJ2-7, with 7 bases fitting TRBD1. The CDR3 runs to 12 residues. Germline V lookup: CDR1 MNHEY, CDR2 SVGEGT. With V trimmed by 5 bases and J by 8 bases, 6 bases remained unmatched.

This clonotype was seen only a few times. The chain employs TRBV10-1 and TRBJ2-1; no firm D call. Germline V gives CDR1 WNHNN, CDR2 SYGVQD (reference sequence). The CDR3 covers 13 residues. V was shortened by 5 bases and J by 5 bases, with 10 bases between the two germline ends. CDR3 protein: CASSIKPNNEQFF. The CDR3 region has the DNA TGCGCCAGCAGTATTAAACCTAACAATGAGCAGTTCTTC.

In its sample, this clonotype was seen a few times. The rearrangement links TRBV9 to TRBJ2-7; 8 positions match TRBD2. The end of the DNA fits TRBJ2-5 better, so the J call may be wrong. CDR3 length equals 17 residues. The germline gives CDR1 SGDLS, CDR2 YYNGEE. For the CDR3, the DNA is TGTGCCAGCAGCGTAGCCCTACCCGGGGGGGGACAAGAGACCCAGTACTTC. It encodes CASSVALPGGGQETQYF.

This clonotype was seen a single time. The V gene is TRBV6-5, the J gene TRBJ2-4; 10 bases are a match to TRBD1. V trimming: 6 bases; J trimming: 3 bases; junction bases outside the gene matches: 5. The V gene's germline CDR1 is MNHEY and CDR2 SVGAGI. This CDR3 spans 15 amino acids. CDR3 DNA sequence: TGTGCCAGCAGCGACAGGGGGCAAGTCAAAAACATTCAGTACTTC. Protein product: CASSDRGQVKNIQYF.

A note on this clonotype: This sequence is one base from a far larger clone and is likely a read error. The chain combines TRBV7-9 with TRBJ2-1; tentatively, D is TRBD2 (5 bases). CDR1 is SEHNR, CDR2 FQNEAQ, per germline (reference sequence). CDR3 length: 15 amino acids. This CDR3 reads CASSLAGSSHNEQFF. CDR3 bases: TGTGCCAGCAGCTTAGCGGGGAGCTCCCACAATGAGCAGTTCTTC. The full variable domain, with the rest looked up from reference TRBV7-9 and TRBJ2-1, is DTGVSQNPRHKITKRGQNVTFRCDPISEHNRLYWYRQTLGQGPEFLTYFQNEAQLEKSRLLSDRFSAERPKGSFSTLEIQRTEQGDSAMYLCASSLAGSSHNEQFFGPGTRLTVL.